The 16 T cell receptor beta chains given below trace back to one sample, sequenced in a study of T cell repertoires in cytomegalovirus infection. TCRdb itself ran the reads through MiXCR, one entry per CDR3 protein. The sample consists of hundreds of thousands of distinct CDR3 sequences, approximately 32% of them appearing once. Sequenced input: PBMCs. Source of these receptors: a human donor in good health (CMV status not recorded). Some clones in this sample may be carry-over from other donors' samples.

V and J are TRBV28 and TRBJ1-6; TRBD1 is a possible D gene (5 bases). The germline V and J ends were trimmed by 4 bases and 11 bases, with 24 bases remaining between them. The CDR3 covers 17 residues. The V gene's germline CDR1 is MDHEN and CDR2 SYDVKM. CDR3 region: CASSSGASPKRGTPLHF. CDR3 DNA: TGTGCCAGCAGTTCCGGGGCAAGTCCAAAGCGGGGGACACCCCTCCACTTT.

The chain carries TRBV20-1 and TRBJ1-5; TRBD1 might be the D (5 bases). V lost 1 base to trimming and J lost 11 bases, with 9 bases between them. The CDR3 contains 11 residues. CDR1 is DFQATT, CDR2 SNEGSKA, per germline (reference sequence). In nucleotides, the CDR3 is TGCAGTGCTAGAGCGGGGGGAGCCCAGCATTTT. Its protein product is CSARAGGAQHF.

With respect to this clonotype: One junction end disagrees with the germline gene, perhaps due to a read error. The V and J genes are TRBV5-6 and TRBJ1-5; D ambiguous. This CDR3 spans 15 amino acids. The germline gives CDR1 SGHDT, CDR2 YYEEEE. As DNA, the CDR3 is TGTGACAGCAGCCCGGGAGACGGACCCAATCAGCCCCAGCATTTT. This sequence encodes CDSSPGDGPNQPQHF.

The sample holds a few counts of this clonotype. The V gene is TRBV15, the J gene TRBJ2-1; 9 nucleotides agree with TRBD2. The junction had 20 bases not matched to a gene; V was cut back by 5 bases and J by 9 bases. Germline V gene data show CDR1 as LNHNV and CDR2 as YYDKDF (reference sequence). The CDR3 is 18 amino acids. In DNA, the CDR3 is TGTGCCACCAGCGGTGACTCGCGGGGGGGCCGAACGACAACTGAGCAGTTCTTC. It translates to CATSGDSRGGRTTTEQFF.

V and J are TRBV25-1 and TRBJ2-5; 8 nucleotides align to TRBD1. Per the germline V gene, CDR1 is MGHDK and CDR2 is SYGVNS. The CDR3 loop spans 15 amino acids. The V gene end was trimmed by 1 base and the J gene end by 2 bases; junction bases not matched to a gene: 3. CDR3 sequence reads: CASSEFRTGQETQYF. The DNA for the CDR3 is TGTGCCAGCAGTGAATTTAGGACAGGGCAAGAGACCCAGTACTTC.

The chain has TRBV19 and TRBJ1-1; D call uncertain. Germline CDR1 LNHDA, CDR2 SQIVND (reference sequence). Trimming took off 6 bases at V and 5 bases at J, with 13 bases between the two ends. This CDR3 region has 13 residues. In nucleotides, the CDR3 is TGTGCCAGTAGCAGAACGGCCCTAACTGAAGCTTTCTTT. It translates to CASSRTALTEAFF. The complete variable domain, with remaining parts taken from reference TRBV19 and TRBJ1-1, reads DGGITQSPKYLFRKEGQNVTLSCEQNLNHDAMYWYRQDPGQGLRLIYYSQIVNDFQKGDIAEGYSVSREKKESFPLTVTSAQKNPTAFYLCASSRTALTEAFFGQGTRLTVV.

This clonotype was seen repeatedly, ten times or more. The chain joins TRBV28 to TRBJ2-7, with a tentative D call TRBD1 (8 bases). Germline V gene lookup returns CDR1 MDHEN and CDR2 SYDVKM. Between the trimmed V and J ends, which lost 5 bases and 3 bases, there was a span of 17 bases. This CDR3 comprises 15 residues. The CDR3 here is CASSPSDREGYEQYF. CDR3 DNA sequence: TGTGCCAGCAGTCCCTCGGACAGGGAGGGCTACGAGCAGTACTTC.

The rearrangement joins TRBV29-1 to TRBJ2-1, with 13 positions matching TRBD2. The germline V gene encodes CDR1 SQVTM and CDR2 ANQGSEA. Trimming cost V 7 bases and J 9 bases; bases outside gene matches: 9. The CDR3 extends over 14 amino acids. The CDR3 spells CSELTSGGAVEQFF. In nucleotides, the CDR3 is TGCAGCGAACTAACTAGCGGGGGGGCCGTTGAGCAGTTCTTC.

This clonotype has a handful of counts. The chain couples TRBV7-6 to TRBJ2-5; the match to TRBD2 covers 13 bases. This CDR3 region has 16 residues. Germline lookup yields CDR1 SGHVS and CDR2 FNYEAQ. Trimming at V came to 3 bases and at J to 5 bases, leaving 6 bases not matched to a gene. CDR3 in amino acids: CASSFGTSGVWETQYF. CDR3 coding DNA: TGTGCCAGCAGCTTTGGGACTAGCGGGGTTTGGGAGACCCAGTACTTC.

This chain links TRBV7-8 with TRBJ2-2; TRBD1 agrees at 8 bases. The V and J ends lost 5 bases and 1 base, in that order; junction bases with no gene match: 3. The CDR3 contains 15 residues. The germline V gene encodes CDR1 SGHVS and CDR2 FQNEAQ. CDR3 protein: CASSRQGQNTGELFF. The CDR3, as DNA: TGTGCCAGCAGCAGACAGGGGCAGAACACCGGGGAGCTGTTTTTT.

This chain connects TRBV12-3 or TRBV12-4 to TRBJ2-6; D not resolved. The CDR3 contains 14 residues. V was trimmed by 6 bases and J by 4 bases, leaving 10 bases between them. The chain's CDR3 is CASRMASGANVLTF. CDR3 sequence (DNA): TGTGCCAGCAGAATGGCGAGCGGGGCCAACGTCCTGACTTTC.

The chain employs TRBV2 and TRBJ1-1; D is unclear. This CDR3 is 18 amino acids long. Germline loops: CDR1 SNHLY, CDR2 FYNNEI. V lost 3 bases, J lost 0 bases, and 20 bases lay in between. The CDR3 protein is CASSERRRARFMNTEAFF. CDR3 in DNA: TGTGCCAGCAGTGAGCGTCGAAGGGCCCGATTCATGAACACTGAAGCTTTCTTT.

The chain has TRBV5-6 and TRBJ2-5; no definite D call. V lost 4 bases, J lost 3 bases, and 16 bases lay in between. Germline lookup yields CDR1 SGHDT and CDR2 YYEEEE. The CDR3 is made up of 15 amino acids. The CDR3 sequence is CASSQPSGGEETQYF. In DNA form, the CDR3 reads TGTGCCAGCAGCCAACCATCGGGTGGTGAAGAGACCCAGTACTTC. Together with reference TRBV5-6 and TRBJ2-5, the CDR3 gives the full variable domain: DAGVTQSPTHLIKTRGQQVTLRCSPKSGHDTVSWYQQALGQGPQFIFQYYEEEERQRGNFPDRFSGHQFPNYSSELNVNALLLGDSALYLCASSQPSGGEETQYFGPGTRLLVL.

V usage is TRBV5-5 and J usage is TRBJ2-7; a possible D gene is TRBD2 (6 bases). Germline CDR1 is SGHKS and CDR2 is YYEKEE (reference sequence). With 2 bases removed from V and 2 bases from J, the gap between germline ends came to 11 bases. This CDR3 is built from 14 residues. Here the CDR3 DNA reads TGTGCCAGCAGCTTTGGCGGGAATGCCTACGAGCAGTACTTC. This encodes CASSFGGNAYEQYF. The whole variable domain, filled in from reference TRBV5-5 and TRBJ2-7, reads DAGVTQSPTHLIKTRGQQVTLRCSPISGHKSVSWYQQVLGQGPQFIFQYYEKEERGRGNFPDRFSARQFPNYSSELNVNALLLGDSALYLCASSFGGNAYEQYFGPGTRLTVT.

CDR3 DNA sequence: TGTGCCACCAGTGGGGAAGGGGGCAACGGCTACACCTTC. It encodes CATSGEGGNGYTF. The chain is built from TRBV24-1 and TRBJ1-2; 7 bases map to TRBD1. V lost 5 bases, J lost 8 bases, and 7 bases stayed unmatched. Germline loops: CDR1 KGHDR, CDR2 SFDVKD. CDR3 length: 13 residues.

As concerns this clonotype: A much larger clone is a single base away; this may be a read error. The genes are TRBV4-1 and TRBJ2-7; the D gene is possibly TRBD2 (6 bases). Per the germline V gene, CDR1 is MGHRA and CDR2 is YSYEKL. The CDR3 runs 17 residues. The CDR3 sequence: CASSYTPGGLDSYEHYF. The CDR3 DNA is TGCGCCAGCAGCTACACCCCCGGGGGTCTTGACTCCTACGAGCATTACTTC.